This T cell receptor beta chain was identified during a study of blood T cells in healthy people across ages (dated by TCRdb to about 2015). Describing the broader study: In model experiments, template switching captured roughly one uniquely barcoded TCR beta cDNA molecule for every two T cells. The study measured age-related changes in TCR beta repertoire diversity using deep sequencing normalized with unique cDNA molecular identifiers. Four age groups were formed from the donors: young (average approximately 15 years), middle-aged (less than 40), aged (around 62) and long-lived (roughly 81). Donors of different ages were randomly distributed across sequencing lanes to avoid experimental bias. The study analyzed two additional independent replicas of 1 million unique cDNA reads from the same blood draw for two donors, one aged 18 to 29 and one aged 80 or older.

With regard to this clonotype: Its cognate antigen has yet to be identified. The junction departs from the called germline gene at one end, perhaps through a read error.

The library was made by 5' RACE. The run used an Illumina HiSeq 2500. A second PCR of 7 to 11 cycles was run with a J-beta primer mix and a sample-barcoded 5' primer. A template-switch 5' adaptor carrying 12 random nucleotides introduced a unique molecular identifier onto each TCR beta cDNA molecule. Each sample yielded at least 3 million CDR3-containing paired-end reads. First-strand cDNA synthesis was performed from all RNA using the Mint cDNA synthesis kit, with priming by a TRBC-specific oligonucleotide. All cDNA was treated with uracil-DNA glycosylase and then went through a first 18-cycle PCR with the universal primers M1SS and BC2_uni_R. The study's own analysis went as follows. For normalization, 1 million high-quality reads, each with a distinct molecular identifier, were randomly selected from each sample. Instead of being binned into consensus sequences, reads that shared molecular identifiers were thrown out. MiTCR, set to a Q25 quality threshold and the strictest error-elimination algorithm, was used for CDR3 identification, clonotype clustering and error correction. A nonparametric unseen species model with Euler transformation was used to estimate a lower bound on total TCR beta diversity. TCRdb ran its own pipeline on the public reads, namely fastp trimming at Q25 and MiXCR clone calling, and kept in-frame beta chains. Every entry covers one CDR3 protein and lists the most common genes and DNA from its rows. Clone size and V and J calls follow TCRdb, not the original study. Within this sample are 600,000 or so distinct CDR3 sequences, with less than 60% of them counted one time only. Together, the top ten hold 20% to 25% of the sample.

CDR1 and CDR2 (DFQATT, SNEGSKA) derive from the germline V gene (reference sequence). Measured from the cysteine to the phenylalanine, the CDR3 is 14 residues long. The retained sequence is limited to the CDR3, 42 bases, with the frame set at the first base. Broader findings and caveats from the paper: Observed TCR beta diversity per million T cells fell roughly linearly with age, and a significant reduction was already apparent by age around 40. Observed TCR beta diversity correlated strongly with the percentage of naive T cells measured by flow cytometry. The CMV infection status of donors was not known, potentially confounding age-related changes in expanded clonotypes. Since profiling was done on bulk unsorted PBMCs, naive and antigen-experienced compartments could not be conclusively compared. Estimates of total diversity based on one million sequenced T cells were considered lower bounds and underestimates. Compared with the aged group, the long-lived group had more naive CD4+ T cells, fewer expanded clones and increased TCR diversity, a pattern suggesting age selection.

The donors were 40 or so Caucasian individuals from Russia, aged about 6 to 100 years, who were systemically healthy. About 10 milliliters of peripheral blood were collected from each donor into EDTA-treated Vacutainer tubes. Ficoll-Paque density-gradient centrifugation was used to isolate PBMCs, with at least 6 million obtained per sample. Total RNA, at least 6 micrograms per sample, was extracted from PBMCs with Trizol reagent. Naive CD45RAhigh/CD27high T cell percentages were measured by flow cytometry on a PBMC aliquot from every donor. This TCR was recovered from a man aged 80 or over in good health. Rearrangement joined TRBV20-1 to TRBJ2-1; 10 of the junction bases match TRBD2. What was sequenced was blood. Read as DNA, the sequence is TGCGGTGCTTTTAGGACTAGCGGAAACAATGAGCAGTTCTTC. This yields the protein CGAFRTSGNNEQFF.